This T cell receptor beta chain was sequenced for a study of early T cells in non-severe SARS-CoV-2 infection. Study-wide background: The study sequenced bulk RNA from unsorted whole blood, with chains unpaired.

Unique molecular identifiers were added to individual cDNA molecules. Each CDR3 protein is one row after TCRdb ran MiXCR on the 5' RACE reads. The table records tens of thousands of distinct CDR3 sequences, 5.8% of them present only once. This clonotype has just a few counts. The material sequenced was whole blood. The clonotype comes from an adult who was a healthcare worker with PCR-confirmed SARS-CoV-2 infection or an uninfected control (not recorded which).

CDR3 region: CATSDWGLAGVGHEQFF. The CDR3 region has the DNA TGTGCCACCAGTGATTGGGGACTAGCGGGAGTAGGCCATGAGCAGTTCTTC. V usage is TRBV24-1 and J usage is TRBJ2-1; 14 bases align to TRBD2. The CDR3 is 17 residues long. Looked up from germline, CDR1 is KGHDR and CDR2 is SFDVKD. Germline trimming cut 2 bases from V and 8 bases from J; bases unmatched to any gene: 7.